A single T cell receptor beta chain is shown here with its context. Its antigen is unknown. The CDR3 runs to 17 residues. Germline values: CDR1 MDHEN, CDR2 SYDVKM. The V segment lost 1 base and the J segment 1 base; nucleotides outside the gene matches: 8. The data derive from a study of shared clonotypes between healthy human individuals. Whole-study findings and limits: Naive CD4 clonotype sharing across several donors was about 5%.

Only in-frame clones appear in the TCRdb table, and some are missing; sequencing was by immunoSEQ multiplex PCR. This table holds 2 million to 2.5 million clones, 90% to 95% found once. The J gene is TRBJ1-2, the V gene TRBV28, with TRBD1 matching over 8 bases. This TCR derives from a man between 18 and 35 years old in good health. Some clones in this sample may be carry-over from other donors' samples. The material sequenced was naive CD4+ T cells from PBMCs. As to subset: CD45RA+ positively selected. This CDR3 reads CASSLLIGQGDNYGYTF. In nucleotides, the CDR3 is TGTGCCAGCAGTTTATTGATTGGACAGGGTGATAACTATGGCTACACCTTC.